The rows below give T cell receptor beta chains drawn from one sample of a study of human T cells and chemical hapten exposure. TCRdb passed the RACE reads through MiXCR, listing each CDR3 protein once. The sample consists of roughly 120,000 distinct CDR3 sequences, 12% to 15% of them appearing once. The material was whole blood, obtained in connection with sensitization to the hapten diphenylcyclopropenone (DPC). The receptors here all came from a man between 18 and 35 years old with alopecia areata. Some clones in this sample may be carry-over from other donors' samples. The CDR3 runs from the conserved cysteine through the conserved F or W. Each record gives: J gene, clone size, D gene, V gene, CDR3 DNA, CDR3 protein. D genes are given only for firm matches. Rows give clone size only sometimes, using once, few, many, or a class for an expanded clone.

TRBJ2-7	NA	TRBD1	TRBV4-3	TGCGCCAGCAGCCCAGGACAGGGGGTATACGAGCAGTACTTC	CASSPGQGVYEQYF
TRBJ2-1	NA	TRBD2	TRBV7-9	TGTGCCAGTTTGAGCGGGGAATCCTACAATGAGCAGTTCTTC	CASLSGESYNEQFF
TRBJ2-1	NA	NA	TRBV20-1	TGCAGTGCTAGGGATGGGGGTGAGGGTACGAATGAGCAGTTCTTC	CSARDGGEGTNEQFF
TRBJ2-3	few	NA	TRBV3-1	TGTGCCAGCAGCCCTGCATCGGCCTCTGCAGATACGCAGTATTTT	CASSPASASADTQYF
TRBJ2-3	many	NA	TRBV11-2	TGTGCCAGCACTTACAGTTTATACACAGATACGCAGTATTTT	CASTYSLYTDTQYF
TRBJ2-5	few	NA	TRBV28	TGTGCCACCCAGGAACAAGAGACCCAGTACTTC	CATQEQETQYF
TRBJ1-1	NA	NA	TRBV4-3	TGCGCCAGCAGCCATCCAAGTATGAACACTGAAGCTTTCTTT	CASSHPSMNTEAFF
TRBJ2-1	NA	NA	TRBV19	TGTGCCAGTAGTCGGGGAGAGCAGTTCTTC	CASSRGEQFF
TRBJ1-1	few	TRBD1	TRBV7-2	TGTGCCAGCAGCCTAGTACAGGGGGCAAACACTGAAGCTTTCTTT	CASSLVQGANTEAFF
TRBJ2-3	NA	TRBD2	TRBV19	TGTGCCATTAGCGGGGGGGCGAGAGATACGCAGTATTTT	CAISGGARDTQYF
TRBJ1-2	few	NA	TRBV25-1	TGTGCCACCAGGGGAGTTGTGCCCGGCTACACCTTC	CATRGVVPGYTF
TRBJ2-7	NA	TRBD2	TRBV7-2	TGTGCCAGCAGCTCGTCGGGGGGGACTACTTACGAGCAGTACTTC	CASSSSGGTTYEQYF
TRBJ1-1	NA	NA	TRBV20-1	TGCAGTGCTAGAGAGATTGGGATGAACACTGAAGCTTTCTTT	CSAREIGMNTEAFF
TRBJ1-4	NA	NA	TRBV20-1	TGCAGTGCTAGAGACGCAGGGGAAAAACTGTTTTTT	CSARDAGEKLFF
TRBJ2-7	NA	TRBD2	TRBV28	TGTGCCAGCTCTCCCGGACTAGCGGTCTTTTTC	CASSPGLAVFF
TRBJ2-3	NA	NA	TRBV20-1	TGCAGTGCTAGAGACCGGGTGGACACAGATACGCAGTATTTT	CSARDRVDTDTQYF
TRBJ2-1	few	NA	TRBV10-3	TGTGCCATCAGTGAGTCGTTGGCCTCCCGGCGCAATGAGCAGTTCTTC	CAISESLASRRNEQFF
TRBJ2-3	once	NA	TRBV12-5	TGTGCTAGTGGTTTTAAAGATACGCAGTATTTT	CASGFKDTQYF
TRBJ2-5	few	NA	TRBV7-2	TGTGCCAGCAGCTTAGAGGGCGCAAGCCAAGAGACCCAGTACTTC	CASSLEGASQETQYF
TRBJ2-3	few	NA	TRBV20-1	TGCAGTGCGATGGGCACCACAGATACGCAGTATTTT	CSAMGTTDTQYF
TRBJ1-2	few	NA	TRBV5-4	TGTGCCAGCAGCGGAGGCAACAGAAAACATGGCTACACCTTC	CASSGGNRKHGYTF
TRBJ1-6	few	NA	TRBV2	TGTGCCAGCAGGGACCGAACGAATAATTCACCCCTCCACTTT	CASRDRTNNSPLHF
TRBJ2-1	NA	TRBD2	TRBV27	TGTGCCAGCAGTTTACGGGAGGGGCCCAATGAGCAGTTCTTC	CASSLREGPNEQFF
TRBJ1-2	NA	NA	TRBV7-3	TGTGCCAGCAGCTTAACCGGGGGAGAGTATGGCTACACCTTC	CASSLTGGEYGYTF
TRBJ2-4	few	NA	TRBV2	TGTGCCAGCAGCAAGAGCCAGGGATTAGCCAAAAACATTCAGTACTTC	CASSKSQGLAKNIQYF
TRBJ2-7	many	NA	TRBV20-1	TGCAGTGCTAGAGACTACCACTTGATACCCAACTACGAGCAGTACTTC	CSARDYHLIPNYEQYF
TRBJ2-5	NA	NA	TRBV5-1	TGCGCCAGCAGCTCTTTAGACAGTCAAGAGACCCAGTACTTC	CASSSLDSQETQYF
TRBJ2-7	NA	TRBD2	TRBV4-3	TGCGCCAGCAGCCAAGATTTGGGACTAGCGGGGGGAGAGCAGTACTTC	CASSQDLGLAGGEQYF
TRBJ2-1	few	NA	TRBV7-2	TGTGCCAGCAGCCCACGATCCTGGCTGCAGTTCTTC	CASSPRSWLQFF
TRBJ1-4	NA	NA	TRBV10-2	TGCGCCAGCAGTGACCTGGCTGGAGCAACTAATGAAAAACTGTTTTTT	CASSDLAGATNEKLFF
TRBJ2-3	few	NA	TRBV5-1	TGCGCCAGCAGCTCCGGCAGCGACACAGATACGCAGTATTTT	CASSSGSDTDTQYF
TRBJ2-3	NA	NA	TRBV20-1	TGCAGTGCTACGCTCGACTGGTCCGATACGCAGTATTTT	CSATLDWSDTQYF
TRBJ2-7	few	TRBD2	TRBV7-2	TGTGCCAGCAGCGAGGCTAGCGGCTACGAGCAGTACTTC	CASSEASGYEQYF
TRBJ1-6	NA	NA	TRBV9	TGTGCCAGCAGCGTAGGGGACAATCATTCACCCCTCCACTTT	CASSVGDNHSPLHF
TRBJ2-1	many	TRBD2	TRBV7-6	TGTGCCAGCAGCTTAGTGCCTCACTCTAGCGGGGGGAGCTCCTACAATGAGCAGTTCTTC	CASSLVPHSSGGSSYNEQFF